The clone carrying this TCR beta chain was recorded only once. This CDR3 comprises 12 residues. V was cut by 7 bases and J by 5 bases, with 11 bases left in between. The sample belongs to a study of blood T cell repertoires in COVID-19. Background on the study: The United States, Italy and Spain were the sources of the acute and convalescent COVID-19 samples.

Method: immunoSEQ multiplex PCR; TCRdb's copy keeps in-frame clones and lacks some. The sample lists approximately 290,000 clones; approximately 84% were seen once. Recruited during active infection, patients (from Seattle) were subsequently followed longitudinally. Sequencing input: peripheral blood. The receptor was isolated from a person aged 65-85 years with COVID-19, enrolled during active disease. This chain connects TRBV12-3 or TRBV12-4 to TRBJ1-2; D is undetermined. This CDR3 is CASMRVGYGYTF. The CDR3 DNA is TGTGCCAGCATGAGGGTTGGATATGGCTACACCTTC.